The rows below give T cell receptor beta chains drawn from one sample of a study of regulatory T cells in long-lasting Graves disease. Via MiXCR, TCRdb re-called the multiplex PCR reads, giving one row per CDR3 protein. The sample shows 400,000 to 550,000 distinct CDR3 sequences, around 17% of them seen only once. The same sample was also studied in work on T cells in Graves' hyperthyroidism and ophthalmopathy.

The source was peripheral blood mononuclear cells (PBMCs), collected at new diagnosis, from a patient treated with antithyroid drugs. These receptors originate from a woman between 18 and 29 years old with Graves disease. Each CDR3 is given with its conserved first and last residue. A D gene is named only where the DNA matches it firmly. Size values are once, few and many counts, or a class for expanded clones, and some rows have none.

CDR3 length	D gene	clone size	V gene	J gene	CDR3 DNA	CDR3 protein
13	.	.	TRBV9	TRBJ1-2	TGTGCCAGCAGCGTAGTCCAGGGAGGAGGCTACACCTTC	CASSVVQGGGYTF
11	.	many	TRBV5-6	TRBJ2-1	TGTGCCAGCAGCTTTGTTTCTGAGCAGTTCTTC	CASSFVSEQFF
14	.	many	TRBV28	TRBJ2-3	TGTGCCAGCAGGGGACTGGAGGGACGGGATACGCAGTATTTT	CASRGLEGRDTQYF
19	TRBD2	few	TRBV20-1	TRBJ2-1	TGCAGTGCTACTACTTTGGGACTAGCGGGAGTTTTCTCCTACAATGAGCAGTTCTTC	CSATTLGLAGVFSYNEQFF
15	.	.	TRBV27	TRBJ2-7	TGTGCCAGCAGTTTACACGGACTTTCTCTGTTGGAGCAGTACTTC	CASSLHGLSLLEQYF
12	.	many	TRBV20-1	TRBJ2-7	TGCAGTGCTAAGCGATCCGGGTTCGAGCAGTACTTC	CSAKRSGFEQYF
13	TRBD2	.	TRBV13	TRBJ2-1	TGTGCCAGCAGCACTCTAGCGGGAGATGAGCAGTTCTTC	CASSTLAGDEQFF
14	.	.	TRBV9	TRBJ2-1	TGTGCCAGCAGCGTAGGTGGGACCACCAATGAGCAGTTCTTC	CASSVGGTTNEQFF
13	.	many	TRBV15	TRBJ2-7	TGTGCCACCAGCAGAGATCCGCCGGGGGAGCAGTACTTC	CATSRDPPGEQYF
12	.	few	TRBV6-5	TRBJ2-7	TGTGCCAGCAGTTTCCAACTGGGCGAGCAGTACTTC	CASSFQLGEQYF
11	.	many	TRBV6-1	TRBJ2-7	TGTGCCAGCAGCACCTCTTACGAGCAGTACTTC	CASSTSYEQYF
14	.	.	TRBV30	TRBJ1-5	TGTGCCTGGAGTGGGGGTATTAGCAATCAGCCCCAGCATTTT	CAWSGGISNQPQHF
16	TRBD2	many	TRBV11-2	TRBJ2-1	TGTGCCAGCAGCTCGACTAGCGGGAGGGCCTACAATGAGCAGTTCTTC	CASSSTSGRAYNEQFF